This T cell receptor beta chain came from a study of T cell responses to AZD1222 COVID-19 vaccine. The study, taken as a whole, reports: Repertoires were sampled only after the peak T cell response.

The table came from immunoSEQ multiplex PCR; TCRdb's copy has only in-frame clones and leaves some out. In the table there are around 120,000 clones, approximately 92% of which are singletons. Concerning this clone: Its target is unknown.

CDR1 and CDR2 (germline): KGHDR, SFDVKD. The CDR3 is made up of 14 amino acids. Trimming took 1 base from V and 5 from J, leaving 8 bases between them. The receptor was derived from an adult who received the AZD1222 COVID-19 vaccine. Sequenced here: peripheral blood, sampled 28 days after the second AZD1222 dose. This chain connects TRBV24-1 to TRBJ2-1, with D hard to call. The CDR3 is CATSDFVPNNEQFF. CDR3 coding DNA: TGTGCCACCAGTGATTTTGTACCAAACAATGAGCAGTTCTTC.